The 8 T cell receptor beta chains given below trace back to one sample, sequenced in a study of CD8+ T cells in alopecia areata. Extracted RNA was reverse transcribed into cDNA, the sequencing template. Only in-frame clones appear in the TCRdb table, and some are missing; sequencing was by immunoSEQ multiplex PCR. Altogether around 150,000 clones are present, about 71% being singletons, with the ten largest covering roughly 0.85%. As to treatment: oral pan-JAK inhibitor, 5-10 mg twice daily. Here the sequenced sample was CD4+ T cells sorted from blood, taken at week 4, from a patient treated with tofacitinib. The receptors originated from a human donor with alopecia areata.

The V call is TRBV30, the J call TRBJ1-5; tentatively, D is TRBD1 (5 bases). CDR1 is GTSNPN and CDR2 is SVGIG in the germline V gene (reference sequence). This CDR3 comprises 16 residues. Trimming took off 3 bases at V and 4 bases at J, with 19 bases between the two ends. In nucleotides, the CDR3 is TGTGCCTGGAGCGGGTGGGGCCAGGGAACTAATCAGCCCCAGCATTTT. Protein sequence: CAWSGWGQGTNQPQHF.

This clone was counted between two and nine times. The rearrangement uses TRBV7-3 and TRBJ2-3, with a tentative D call TRBD1 (5 bases). The CDR3 covers 12 residues. Germline V gives CDR1 SGHTA, CDR2 FQGTGA. Trimming shortened V by 4 bases and J by 9 bases, and 11 bases separated the two germline ends. As DNA, the CDR3 is TGTGCCAGCAGCTCCGACAGCCCGACGCAGTATTTT. It specifies CASSSDSPTQYF.

The rearrangement joins TRBV29-1 to TRBJ1-1; no definite D call. Trimming took off 0 bases at V and 3 bases at J, with 11 bases between the two ends. This CDR3 has 14 amino acids. Germline CDR1 and CDR2: SQVTM and ANQGSEA. This chain's CDR3 is CSVEERGSYTEAFF. The DNA for the CDR3 is TGCAGCGTTGAAGAGCGAGGGTCATACACTGAAGCTTTCTTT.

This sequence joins TRBV5-4 and TRBJ2-3, with D uncertain. The germline CDR1 and CDR2 sequences are SGHNT and YYREEE (reference sequence). The CDR3 contains 15 residues. Trimming left V 3 bases short and J 6 bases short, with 17 bases between. CDR3 amino acids: CASSSPGLGADTQYF. CDR3 nucleotides: TGTGCCAGCAGCTCCCCCGGCCTAGGTGCCGATACGCAGTATTTT.

This clone was found once. One end of the junction is discordant with germline, which a read error may explain. The chain combines TRBV5-1 with TRBJ2-3; TRBD2 might be the D (6 bases). Germline CDR1 is SGHRS and CDR2 is YFSETQ. The CDR3 is 14 amino acids. The CDR3 is CATSSWAGSDTQYF. CDR3 in DNA: TGCGCCACCAGCTCCTGGGCGGGGTCAGATACGCAGTATTTT.

V is TRBV7-2 and J is TRBJ2-7, with 8 bases matching TRBD2. V trimming: 8 bases; J trimming: 0 bases; junction bases outside the gene matches: 9. From germline, CDR1 is SGHTA and CDR2 FQGNSA. The CDR3 covers 15 residues. CDR3 nucleotide sequence: TGTGCCAGCCTAGGGTCAGCGGGGGCCTCCTACGAGCAGTACTTC. Amino acid sequence: CASLGSAGASYEQYF.

The chain recombines TRBV5-6 with TRBJ2-7, with 9 bases aligning to TRBD1. CDR3 size: 15 residues. The germline V gene encodes CDR1 SGHDT and CDR2 YYEEEE. The ends lost 3 bases at V and 4 bases at J; junction bases unmatched: 8. The chain's CDR3 is CASSYRTGDVYEQYF. In nucleotides, the CDR3 is TGTGCCAGCAGCTACAGGACAGGGGACGTTTACGAGCAGTACTTC.

This chain links TRBV25-1 with TRBJ2-1; D is possibly TRBD2 (6 bases). Germline V CDR1 and CDR2: MGHDK, SYGVNS. CDR3 length: 15 amino acids. The V end lost 3 bases, the J end lost 4 bases, and 13 bases lay between the germline ends. CDR3 loop: CASSEPGVTYNEQFF. For the CDR3, the DNA is TGTGCCAGCAGTGAGCCGGGGGTCACTTACAATGAGCAGTTCTTC.